A single sample gave rise to the 30 T cell receptor beta chains below, sequenced in a study of CD8+ T cells in alopecia areata. Sequencing used cDNA as its template, made by extracting RNA and reverse transcribing it. Data came from immunoSEQ multiplex PCR; TCRdb stores just in-frame clones and leaves some out. The table records hundreds of thousands of clones, about 62% of them present only once. Treatment of the sample: oral pan-JAK inhibitor, 5-10 mg twice daily. Sequencing used CD4+ T cells sorted from blood, obtained at roughly week 52, from a patient treated with tofacitinib. The receptors were sampled from a human donor with alopecia areata.

This clone was found a few times. This chain connects TRBV18 to TRBJ2-3; either TRBD1 or TRBD2 may supply D (5 bases each). V lost 6 bases and J lost 2, with 12 bases in between. The CDR3 is 14 residues long. Germline CDR1 KGHSH, CDR2 LQKENI. In DNA form, the CDR3 reads TGTGCCAGCTCCCGGGACCGAATCACAGATACGCAGTATTTT. This encodes CASSRDRITDTQYF.

This chain uses TRBV6-1 with TRBJ1-1; no reliable D call. Germline CDR1 is MNHNS and CDR2 is SASEGT. The ends were cut back, 2 bases at V and 6 bases at J, with 7 bases in the middle. The CDR3 is 12 amino acids. This CDR3 reads CASSESRAEAFF. CDR3 nucleotide sequence: TGTGCCAGCAGTGAATCAAGGGCTGAAGCTTTCTTT.

The chain is built from TRBV5-4 and TRBJ2-5; 9 bases match TRBD1. Trimming cost V 1 base and J 4 bases; bases outside gene matches: 5. The CDR3 consists of 15 residues. CDR1 and CDR2 (germline): SGHNT, YYREEE (reference sequence). The CDR3 nucleotides read TGTGCCAGCAGCTTGCCCCGACAGGGGGTAGAGACCCAGTACTTC. Its translation is CASSLPRQGVETQYF.

The chain links TRBV5-1 to TRBJ2-2; a weak D match, TRBD2 (5 bases). Trimming took 2 bases from V and 3 from J, leaving 14 bases between them. Germline assignment: CDR1 SGHRS and CDR2 YFSETQ. This CDR3 is built from 16 residues. The CDR3 here is CASSFQSGTHTGELFF. As DNA, the CDR3 is TGCGCCAGCAGCTTCCAATCGGGAACTCACACCGGGGAGCTGTTTTTT.

This clone came up a few times. V and J are TRBV6-1 and TRBJ2-1; D is possibly TRBD2 (6 bases). Germline loops: CDR1 MNHNS, CDR2 SASEGT. V was clipped by 1 base and J by 9 bases, with 13 bases between them. This CDR3 is built from 14 residues. CDR3 region: CASSEERERVEQFF. The DNA for the CDR3 is TGTGCCAGCAGTGAAGAAAGGGAGCGGGTTGAGCAGTTCTTC.

The chain joins TRBV30 to TRBJ1-5; TRBD1 matches 9 bases. The CDR3 loop spans 17 amino acids. Germline values: CDR1 GTSNPN, CDR2 SVGIG (reference sequence). V shed 7 bases, J shed 2 bases, and the junction held 15 bases outside the gene matches. The CDR3 protein is CASSGTGFEGGNQPQHF. The CDR3 nucleotides are TGTGCCTCGTCCGGGACAGGGTTCGAGGGGGGCAATCAGCCCCAGCATTTT.

This chain joins TRBV30 and TRBJ2-7; TRBD1 agrees at 7 bases. Germline V gene lookup returns CDR1 GTSNPN and CDR2 SVGIG (reference sequence). The CDR3 loop spans 14 amino acids. The trim removed 5 bases at V and 4 bases at J, leaving 11 bases unmatched. DNA for the CDR3: TGTGCCTGGGACCCCCGGGCAGGGGGTTACGAGCAGTACTTC. Translation: CAWDPRAGGYEQYF.

V and J are TRBV30 and TRBJ1-2; D gene unclear. CDR3 length: 13 residues. In germline, CDR1 is GTSNPN, CDR2 SVGIG (reference sequence). Trimming cost V 2 bases and J 7 bases, with 14 bases left between them. The CDR3 spells CAWSLDGPSGYTF. The CDR3 DNA sequence: TGTGCCTGGAGTTTGGACGGCCCCAGTGGCTACACCTTC.

Only a few counts were recorded for this clone. The chain combines TRBV2 with TRBJ2-3; D gene unclear. Between the trimmed V and J ends, which lost 8 bases and 3 bases, there was a span of 18 bases. The CDR3 is 15 amino acids. CDR1 and CDR2 (germline): SNHLY, FYNNEI. The CDR3 loop reads CASFLEGEATDTQYF. In DNA form, the CDR3 reads TGTGCCAGCTTCCTCGAAGGAGAAGCGACAGATACGCAGTATTTT.

This chain uses TRBV15 with TRBJ2-5; D could derive from TRBD1 or TRBD2 (5 bases each). CDR1 and CDR2 (germline): LNHNV, YYDKDF (reference sequence). The CDR3 length is 15 residues. Trimming pared 5 bases from V and 4 bases from J, leaving 17 bases between. CDR3 nucleotides: TGTGCCACCAGCGGGGGACCTCCGGAGAGAGAGACCCAGTACTTC. Amino acid sequence: CATSGGPPERETQYF.

CDR3 nucleotide sequence: TGTGCCACCAGCAGGGGAAGGACCTTTTACTTC. It codes for CATSRGRTFYF. The V and J genes are TRBV15 and TRBJ2-5; no reliable D call. V lost 3 bases to trimming and J lost 14 bases, with 13 bases between them. The CDR3 consists of 11 residues. CDR1 LNHNV and CDR2 YYDKDF come from the germline V gene (reference sequence). The full variable domain, with the rest looked up from reference TRBV15 and TRBJ2-5, is DAMVIQNPRYQVTQFGKPVTLSCSQTLNHNVMYWYQQKSSQAPKLLFHYYDKDFNNEADTPDNFQSRRPNTSFCFLDIRSPGLGDTAMYLCATSRGRTFYFGPGTRLLVL.

This chain connects TRBV19 to TRBJ1-1; D is perhaps TRBD1 (5 bases). Trimming cost V 8 bases and J 6 bases, with 16 bases left between them. CDR1 LNHDA and CDR2 SQIVND come from the germline V gene (reference sequence). CDR3 length: 13 amino acids. The CDR3 here is CASASQAGAEAFF. The CDR3 region has the DNA TGTGCCAGTGCCTCTCAGGCGGGGGCTGAAGCTTTCTTT. Drawing the rest from reference TRBV19 and TRBJ1-1, the complete variable domain is DGGITQSPKYLFRKEGQNVTLSCEQNLNHDAMYWYRQDPGQGLRLIYYSQIVNDFQKGDIAEGYSVSREKKESFPLTVTSAQKNPTAFYLCASASQAGAEAFFGQGTRLTVV.

This clone was detected only a few times. This chain uses TRBV7-6 with TRBJ2-7; the D gene could be TRBD1 or TRBD2 (5 bases each). This CDR3 is 14 amino acids long. Trimming removed 3 bases from V and 0 bases from J, with 9 bases in between. In germline, CDR1 is SGHVS, CDR2 FNYEAQ. The CDR3 here is CASSFSGTSYEQYF. CDR3 bases: TGTGCCAGCAGCTTTTCAGGGACCTCCTACGAGCAGTACTTC.

This sequence joins TRBV2 and TRBJ1-2; maybe TRBD1 (6 bases). Trimming pared 6 bases from V and 8 bases from J, leaving 10 bases between. Looked up from germline, CDR1 is SNHLY and CDR2 is FYNNEI. This CDR3 comprises 11 residues. This CDR3 reads CASSRGGGYTF. The CDR3 nucleotides read TGTGCCAGCAGCAGGGGAGGCGGCTACACCTTC.

This clone was recorded a few times. The chain joins TRBV2 to TRBJ1-1; 10 nucleotides align to TRBD1. The trim removed 6 bases at V and 4 bases at J, leaving 5 bases unmatched. Looked up from germline, CDR1 is SNHLY and CDR2 is FYNNEI. The CDR3 totals 14 residues. CDR3 sequence (DNA): TGTGCCAGCAGGGGGACAGGGGTGAGCACTGAAGCTTTCTTT. This translates into CASRGTGVSTEAFF.

Here the CDR3 reads CAWSPPPDYSSPEGTDTQYF. CDR3 sequence (DNA): TGTGCCTGGAGTCCACCCCCGGACTATTCGTCTCCTGAAGGCACAGATACGCAGTATTTT. V usage is TRBV30 and J usage is TRBJ2-3; D possibly corresponds to TRBD2 (6 bases). Germline CDR1 GTSNPN, CDR2 SVGIG (reference sequence). This CDR3 is built from 20 residues. V lost 2 bases to trimming and J lost 1 base, with 28 bases between them.

This chain connects TRBV10-3 to TRBJ1-1; D gene uncertain. The CDR3 totals 15 residues. Looked up from germline, CDR1 is ENHRY and CDR2 is SYGVKD. V lost 0 bases, J lost 0 bases, and 8 bases lay in between. This chain's CDR3 is CAISESARMNTEAFF. Written as DNA, the CDR3 is TGTGCCATCAGTGAGTCGGCCAGAATGAACACTGAAGCTTTCTTT.

This sequence joins TRBV6-5 and TRBJ1-3, with D tentatively TRBD1 (5 bases). The germline V and J ends were trimmed by 5 bases and 4 bases, with 6 bases remaining between them. Per the germline V gene, CDR1 is MNHEY and CDR2 is SVGAGI. The CDR3 consists of 12 residues. The CDR3, as DNA: TGTGCCAGCAGTCCAGGGGGAAACACCATATATTTT. Amino acid sequence: CASSPGGNTIYF.

This clone has more than one count but fewer than ten. The chain combines TRBV7-3 with TRBJ1-1; 7 bases are a match to TRBD1. Looked up from germline, CDR1 is SGHTA and CDR2 is FQGTGA. V lost 4 bases, J lost 3 bases, and 2 bases stayed unmatched. This CDR3 is built from 13 residues. The CDR3 protein is CASSSDRDTEAFF. The CDR3 DNA reads as TGTGCCAGCAGCTCAGACAGGGACACTGAAGCTTTCTTT.

J is TRBJ2-7 and V is TRBV25-1, with D perhaps matching TRBD2 (6 bases). The ends were cut back, 7 bases at V and 6 bases at J, with 13 bases in the middle. The CDR3 is made up of 12 amino acids. Per germline, CDR1 MGHDK and CDR2 SYGVNS. The CDR3 region is CASTGEAVEQYF. The CDR3 DNA is TGTGCCAGCACCGGGGAGGCAGTCGAGCAGTACTTC.

This clone showed up just a few times. V usage is TRBV30 and J usage is TRBJ1-1; D uncertain. From germline, CDR1 is GTSNPN and CDR2 SVGIG (reference sequence). The CDR3 is made up of 14 amino acids. V gave up 3 bases and J gave up 0 bases, with 11 bases separating them. CDR3 DNA: TGTGCCTGGAGGAGAGAAAGGGTGAACACTGAAGCTTTCTTT. It codes for CAWRRERVNTEAFF.

The rearrangement uses TRBV7-6 and TRBJ2-5; TRBD1 matches at 9 bases. Germline CDR1 is SGHVS and CDR2 is FNYEAQ. The CDR3 has 16 residues. J was trimmed by 3 bases and V by 11 bases; bases with no gene match: 16. In DNA, the CDR3 is TGTGCCGGCTTTGGGGACAGGGCAGTGATGGAAGAGACCCAGTACTTC. Amino acids: CAGFGDRAVMEETQYF.

This clone was detected only a few times. This chain uses TRBV5-1 with TRBJ2-5; D gene uncertain. CDR3 size: 12 residues. V was clipped by 2 bases and J by 2 bases, with 4 bases between them. Looked up from germline, CDR1 is SGHRS and CDR2 is YFSETQ. CDR3 sequence (DNA): TGCGCCAGCAGCTTCTCTCAAGAGACCCAGTACTTC. Its protein product is CASSFSQETQYF.

The V call is TRBV19, the J call TRBJ2-1, with D uncertain. The V gene's germline CDR1 is LNHDA and CDR2 SQIVND (reference sequence). V was pared by 1 base and J by 6 bases, with 10 bases between. The CDR3 contains 14 residues. The CDR3 nucleotides are TGTGCCAGTAGTATAGTGGGTCTACCCAATGAGCAGTTCTTC. Its translation is CASSIVGLPNEQFF.

The rearrangement links TRBV5-1 to TRBJ1-2, with 12 bases matching TRBD1. The CDR3 sequence is 20 residues long. Germline CDR1 reads SGHRS; CDR2 reads YFSETQ. V lost 0 bases and J lost 4; bases outside the gene matches: 16. The CDR3 reads CASSLGVAGTGGSESYGYTF. The CDR3 nucleotides read TGCGCCAGCAGCTTGGGGGTCGCCGGGACAGGGGGCTCCGAGAGCTATGGCTACACCTTC.

The chain recombines TRBV29-1 with TRBJ2-2, with a weak D call TRBD1 (5 bases). Looked up from germline, CDR1 is SQVTM and CDR2 is ANQGSEA. Trimming took 3 bases from V and 4 from J, leaving 9 bases between them. This CDR3 region has 13 residues. The CDR3 region is CSVEDTTTGELFF. In DNA, the CDR3 is TGCAGCGTTGAGGACACTACCACCGGGGAGCTGTTTTTT.

The rearrangement joins TRBV6-5 to TRBJ2-5; tentative D call: TRBD1 (6 bases). Trimming cost V 1 base and J 5 bases, with 14 bases left between them. In germline, CDR1 is MNHEY, CDR2 SVGAGI. This CDR3 spans 15 amino acids. In DNA form, the CDR3 reads TGTGCCAGCAGTTACTTCAGGGGCTCTGGGGAGACCCAGTACTTC. Its translation: CASSYFRGSGETQYF.

V usage is TRBV5-6 and J usage is TRBJ1-1; the D gene is possibly TRBD1 (6 bases). V was pared by 4 bases and J by 4 bases, with 14 bases between. CDR1 is SGHDT, CDR2 YYEEEE, per germline. The CDR3 has 14 amino acids. The CDR3: CASSPDRLSTEAFF. The CDR3 DNA sequence: TGTGCCAGCAGCCCTGACAGGTTGAGCACTGAAGCTTTCTTT.

This clone occurred once. The chain joins TRBV2 to TRBJ2-7; possibly TRBD1 for D (6 bases). This CDR3 spans 15 amino acids. Germline V gives CDR1 SNHLY, CDR2 FYNNEI. The V end was cut by 10 bases, the J end by 0 bases, with 19 bases between. For the CDR3, the DNA is TGTGCCATACGTCACAGGGCCACCGCCTCCTACGAGCAGTACTTC. Translated: CAIRHRATASYEQYF.

The chain couples TRBV7-3 to TRBJ2-3, with a tentative D call TRBD2 (5 bases). The CDR3 contains 12 residues. Trimming removed 5 bases from V and 5 bases from J, with 8 bases in between. The V gene's germline CDR1 is SGHTA and CDR2 FQGTGA. CDR3 nucleotide sequence: TGTGCCAGCAGCGAGGGCCTAGATACGCAGTATTTT. Amino acid sequence: CASSEGLDTQYF.